These 27 T cell receptor beta chains were all obtained from the same sample, sequenced in a study of T cell repertoires in cytomegalovirus infection. No cognate antigen is known for these TCRs. TCRdb processed the reads anew with MiXCR; each CDR3 protein has one entry. Found here are hundreds of thousands of distinct CDR3 sequences, about 33% of them singletons; the top ten hold 15% to 20%. The sequenced sample was cultured PBMCs, obtained from culture after CMV antigen stimulation. The origin of the receptors is a human donor in good health (CMV status not recorded). Some clones in this sample may be carry-over from other donors' samples.

This rearrangement joins TRBV19 to TRBJ1-6; 7 bases line up with TRBD1. The CDR3 has 14 residues. The V segment lost 3 bases and the J segment 6 bases; nucleotides outside the gene matches: 2. CDR1 and CDR2 from the germline V gene are LNHDA and SQIVND (reference sequence). The CDR3 here is CASSINRGNSPLHF. The DNA for the CDR3 is TGTGCCAGTAGTATTAACAGGGGTAATTCACCCCTCCACTTT.

This clonotype was detected a few times. The chain uses TRBV20-1 and TRBJ2-2; the match to TRBD1 covers 7 bases. The length of the CDR3 is 19 residues. In germline, CDR1 is DFQATT, CDR2 SNEGSKA (reference sequence). The V segment lost 5 bases and the J segment 0 bases; nucleotides outside the gene matches: 18. CDR3 in DNA: TGCAGTGCTTCCCACAGGGGATGGGGGAAATCCGCGAACACCGGGGAGCTGTTTTTT. Protein: CSASHRGWGKSANTGELFF.

The chain has TRBV7-4 and TRBJ2-1; 7 nucleotides line up with TRBD2. Germline values: CDR1 SGHVT, CDR2 SQSDAQ. With 7 bases clipped from V and 7 bases from J, the junction kept 16 bases outside the gene matches. This CDR3 is built from 16 residues. The CDR3 protein is CASTLRGGGTLNEQFF. In DNA, the CDR3 is TGTGCCAGCACGCTGAGGGGCGGGGGTACCCTGAATGAGCAGTTCTTC.

There are a few counts of this clonotype. V is TRBV11-2 and J is TRBJ2-1, with 9 bases identical to TRBD2. Trimming cost V 5 bases and J 6 bases; bases outside gene matches: 14. From germline, CDR1 is SGHAT and CDR2 FQNNGV. The CDR3 loop spans 17 amino acids. The CDR3 reads CASSQLGWREGPNEQFF. CDR3 nucleotide sequence: TGTGCCAGCAGCCAATTAGGGTGGCGGGAGGGCCCCAATGAGCAGTTCTTC.

The gene calls are TRBV28 and TRBJ2-2; the D call may be TRBD1 or TRBD2 (5 bases each). The germline gives CDR1 MDHEN, CDR2 SYDVKM. The CDR3 is made up of 15 amino acids. Trimming removed 2 bases at V and 4 bases at J, with 11 bases between. The CDR3 region has the DNA TGTGCCAGCAGTTTAGACGGGACGTTCACCGGGGAGCTGTTTTTT. Translated: CASSLDGTFTGELFF.

The CDR3 sequence is CASSKDRAGVQPQHF. The CDR3 DNA reads as TGTGCCAGTAGTAAAGACAGGGCCGGGGTTCAGCCCCAGCATTTT. The rearrangement links TRBV19 to TRBJ1-5; 7 bases agree with TRBD1. After removal of 4 bases from V and 6 bases from J, the junction contained 9 bases not matched to a gene. CDR1 is LNHDA and CDR2 is SQIVND in the germline V gene (reference sequence). The CDR3 extends over 15 amino acids. Complete variable domain (other parts from reference TRBV19 and TRBJ1-5): DGGITQSPKYLFRKEGQNVTLSCEQNLNHDAMYWYRQDPGQGLRLIYYSQIVNDFQKGDIAEGYSVSREKKESFPLTVTSAQKNPTAFYLCASSKDRAGVQPQHFGDGTRLSIL.

This chain links TRBV20-1 with TRBJ1-2; TRBD1 matches 7 bases. J lost 4 bases, V lost 6 bases, and 11 bases had no gene match. The germline V gene has CDR1 DFQATT and CDR2 SNEGSKA (reference sequence). The CDR3 runs to 14 residues. CDR3 residues: CSAAPGQILYGYTF. The CDR3 DNA is TGCAGTGCCGCCCCGGGACAGATACTCTATGGCTACACCTTC.

The J gene is TRBJ2-7, the V gene TRBV20-1; D gene ambiguous. Germline CDR1 is DFQATT and CDR2 is SNEGSKA (reference sequence). Trimming left V 1 base short and J 5 bases short, with 12 bases between. The length of the CDR3 is 13 residues. The CDR3 region is CSARGSTFHEQYF. CDR3 nucleotides: TGCAGTGCTAGAGGATCTACTTTCCACGAGCAGTACTTC.

A few counts support this clonotype. This chain connects TRBV12-3 or TRBV12-4 to TRBJ2-5; 7 nucleotides match TRBD2. V dropped 5 bases and J dropped 3; count of bases not matched to a gene: 12. CDR3 length: 16 amino acids. The CDR3 bases are TGTGCCAGCAGTGGGGGTCCACTAGCGCCCGAAGAGACCCAGTACTTC. It yields the protein CASSGGPLAPEETQYF.

The chain recombines TRBV6-8 with TRBJ2-7; D gene uncertain. Germline CDR1 MNHGY, CDR2 SAAAGT. Trimming shortened V by 4 bases and J by 2 bases, and 12 bases separated the two germline ends. The CDR3 has 14 residues. CDR3 nucleotides: TGTGCCAGCAGTTTCTCGAGCAGAACCTACGAGCAGTACTTC. Protein product: CASSFSSRTYEQYF.

This clonotype was counted only a few times. This chain connects TRBV28 to TRBJ1-5; D is unresolved. The V gene's germline CDR1 is MDHEN and CDR2 SYDVKM. The CDR3 loop spans 12 amino acids. Trimming left V 3 bases short and J 5 bases short, with 5 bases between. The CDR3 DNA reads TGTGCCAGCAGTTTGAAATATCAGCCCCAGCATTTT. Its translation is CASSLKYQPQHF.

The J gene is TRBJ1-5, the V gene TRBV19; D gene ambiguous. The germline V gene encodes CDR1 LNHDA and CDR2 SQIVND (reference sequence). The CDR3 has 12 residues. V shed 7 bases and J shed 4 bases, with 8 bases lying between them. The CDR3 spells CASTIGNQPQHF. The CDR3 DNA follows: TGTGCCAGTACGATCGGGAATCAGCCCCAGCATTTT.

This sequence joins TRBV12-5 and TRBJ2-3; unclear D gene. Germline V gene data show CDR1 as LGHNT and CDR2 as FRNRAP. The CDR3 contains 12 residues. V was cut by 6 bases and J by 2 bases, with 6 bases left in between. This CDR3 is CASGPTTDTQYF. In DNA form, the CDR3 reads TGTGCTAGTGGCCCGACCACAGATACGCAGTATTTT.

V and J are TRBV6-1 and TRBJ2-3, with D perhaps matching TRBD2 (6 bases). The CDR3 covers 14 residues. Trimming stripped 2 bases from V and 2 bases from J, with 8 bases between. Germline assignment: CDR1 MNHNS and CDR2 SASEGT. CDR3 loop: CASSEPGDTDTQYF. CDR3 bases: TGTGCCAGCAGTGAACCGGGGGACACAGATACGCAGTATTTT.

This clonotype has a handful of counts. The chain is built from TRBV12-3 or TRBV12-4 and TRBJ2-4; no clear D. This CDR3 region has 15 residues. The V end was cut by 2 bases, the J end by 5 bases, with 13 bases between. The CDR3 DNA reads TGTGCCAGCAGTTTAACGGACCTAGGTGAAAACATTCAGTACTTC. It translates to CASSLTDLGENIQYF.

The chain employs TRBV19 and TRBJ2-1; D remains ambiguous. The CDR3 covers 14 residues. Germline CDR1 is LNHDA and CDR2 is SQIVND (reference sequence). Trimming shortened V by 5 bases and J by 4 bases, and 12 bases separated the two germline ends. CDR3 residues: CASSWGDGYNEQFF. The CDR3 nucleotides read TGTGCCAGTAGTTGGGGTGACGGATACAATGAGCAGTTCTTC.

The V gene is TRBV12-3 or TRBV12-4, the J gene TRBJ2-3, with TRBD1 matching 9 bases. The V segment lost 8 bases and the J segment 5 bases; nucleotides outside the gene matches: 14. The CDR3 is made up of 16 amino acids. CDR3 in amino acids: CASGNWGTGNKDTQYF. Written as DNA, the CDR3 is TGTGCCAGCGGAAACTGGGGGACAGGGAATAAAGATACGCAGTATTTT.

This clonotype was detected a few times. V gene TRBV12-5 combines with J gene TRBJ1-1; D gene unclear. This CDR3 spans 15 amino acids. Germline V CDR1 and CDR2: LGHNT, FRNRAP. The ends were cut back, 3 bases at V and 7 bases at J, with 18 bases in the middle. The CDR3 coding sequence is TGTGCTAGTGGTTTCTACGACGGTCGAGGAAGTGAAGCTTTCTTT. Translating it yields CASGFYDGRGSEAFF.

V gene TRBV20-1 combines with J gene TRBJ2-5; D unresolved. V lost 3 bases and J 5 bases, leaving 13 bases between the germline ends. Germline CDR1 DFQATT, CDR2 SNEGSKA (reference sequence). The CDR3 extends over 13 amino acids. The CDR3 DNA follows: TGCAGTGCTAGGATGGGGTTGGAGGAGACCCAGTACTTC. As protein: CSARMGLEETQYF.

J is TRBJ2-3 and V is TRBV20-1; 10 bases align to TRBD1. The CDR3 covers 14 residues. In germline, CDR1 is DFQATT, CDR2 SNEGSKA (reference sequence). The ends lost 3 bases at V and 6 bases at J; junction bases unmatched: 6. The CDR3 loop is CSARRTGGPDTQYF. In nucleotides, the CDR3 is TGCAGTGCTAGGAGGACAGGGGGACCGGATACGCAGTATTTT.

This clonotype was observed a handful of times. The rearrangement links TRBV4-1 to TRBJ1-1; D is unresolved. The CDR3 loop spans 16 amino acids. V lost 0 bases, J lost 3 bases, and 14 bases lay in between. Germline loops: CDR1 MGHRA, CDR2 YSYEKL. Here the CDR3 reads CASSQDMAPLDTEAFF. The CDR3 bases are TGCGCCAGCAGCCAAGATATGGCCCCTTTAGACACTGAAGCTTTCTTT.

V gene TRBV6-1 combines with J gene TRBJ2-5; 7 nucleotides align to TRBD1. CDR1 MNHNS and CDR2 SASEGT come from the germline V gene. The CDR3 loop spans 14 amino acids. V dropped 5 bases and J dropped 6; count of bases not matched to a gene: 9. CDR3 DNA sequence: TGTGCCAGCAGTACCCCGGCCAGGGGGAAGACCCAGTACTTC. Translating gives CASSTPARGKTQYF.

This clonotype was seen a handful of times. V is TRBV6-2 or TRBV6-3 and J is TRBJ2-1; maybe TRBD2 (6 bases). With 7 bases removed from V and 1 base from J, the gap between germline ends came to 8 bases. Germline values: CDR1 MNHEY, CDR2 SVGEGT. The CDR3 spans 13 residues. The CDR3 sequence is CASNGGSYNEQFF. For the CDR3, the DNA is TGTGCCAGCAACGGGGGATCCTACAATGAGCAGTTCTTC.

The chain links TRBV29-1 to TRBJ2-5; D is unresolved. The CDR3 has 12 amino acids. V lost 5 bases and J lost 4, with 11 bases in between. The germline gives CDR1 SQVTM, CDR2 ANQGSEA. For the CDR3, the DNA is TGCAGCGTTCAAGGGTTCGGAGAGACCCAGTACTTC. Translated: CSVQGFGETQYF.

J is TRBJ2-7 and V is TRBV6-6; no clear D gene. The CDR3 is 13 amino acids. V was shortened by 7 bases and J by 2 bases, with 12 bases between the two germline ends. Germline lookup yields CDR1 MNHNY and CDR2 SVGAGI (reference sequence). CDR3 residues: CASTRQPAYEQYF. The CDR3 DNA reads TGTGCCAGCACAAGGCAGCCGGCCTACGAGCAGTACTTC.

In this sample, this clonotype turned up many times. The V call is TRBV7-8, the J call TRBJ2-1, with 13 bases identical to TRBD2. The CDR3 length is 18 residues. V was clipped by 5 bases and J by 5 bases; unmatched bases: 12. CDR1 and CDR2 (germline): SGHVS, FQNEAQ. The CDR3 loop reads CASSPGLAGAGEHNEQFF. In DNA form, the CDR3 reads TGTGCCAGCAGCCCAGGACTAGCGGGAGCGGGGGAGCACAATGAGCAGTTCTTC.

The rearrangement links TRBV20-1 to TRBJ2-5; unclear D gene. This CDR3 region has 13 residues. CDR1 and CDR2 from the germline V gene are DFQATT and SNEGSKA (reference sequence). Deletions cut 6 bases from V and 5 bases from J, with 16 bases between. The CDR3 protein is CSAPESHAETQYF. DNA of the CDR3: TGCAGTGCCCCCGAATCCCATGCGGAGACCCAGTACTTC.